This T cell receptor (beta chain) came from a study of cytomegalovirus exposure and HLA in healthy donors. Per germline, CDR1 LNHDA and CDR2 SQIVND (reference sequence). CDR3 length: 14 amino acids. V lost 2 bases, J lost 10 bases, and 12 bases lay in between. This clone showed up just a few times. 60 Vbeta and 13 Jbeta primers were used in PCR. Some clones are missing from TCRdb's copy, which holds only in-frame ones; the method was immunoSEQ multiplex PCR. The sample includes some 160,000 clones, over 70% of them seen just once. Specimen: PBMCs. The genes are TRBV19 and TRBJ1-6, with D uncertain. The clonotype comes from a woman aged 40 to 55 in good health and CMV-seropositive. CDR3 protein: CASSISGVGSPLHF. DNA for the CDR3: TGTGCCAGTAGTATATCCGGGGTAGGATCACCCCTCCACTTT.